One sample yielded the 2 T cell receptor beta chains listed below, sequenced in a study of blood T cell repertoires in COVID-19. The assay was immunoSEQ multiplex PCR, and TCRdb's table has in-frame clones only and misses some. The sample yields about 300,000 clones, 70% to 90% seen once. The specimen sequenced was PBMCs or T cells enriched from blood (not recorded which). These receptor sequences come from a man aged 25 to 40 who had recovered from COVID-19.

The chain joins TRBV30 to TRBJ1-2; no firm D call. Germline CDR1 and CDR2: GTSNPN and SVGIG (reference sequence). The CDR3 contains 13 residues. The V gene lost 1 base and the J gene lost 4 bases, with 10 bases spanning the gap. The CDR3 protein is CAWSAGVSYGYTF. CDR3 nucleotide sequence: TGTGCCTGGAGTGCAGGTGTCAGCTATGGCTACACCTTC.

The V gene is TRBV24-1, the J gene TRBJ2-7, with TRBD2 identical over 14 bases. The CDR3 sequence is 16 residues long. The trim removed 4 bases at V and 7 bases at J, leaving 8 bases unmatched. Germline CDR1 and CDR2: KGHDR and SFDVKD. The CDR3 sequence: CATSDRGTSGRREQYF. The CDR3 DNA follows: TGTGCCACCAGTGACCGCGGGACTAGCGGGAGAAGAGAGCAGTACTTC.